Each of the 17 T cell receptor beta chains below was sequenced from the same sample in a study of post-analysis software for immune sequencing data. Study findings and constraints: Controls had lower frequencies than patients of about 5 TRBV segments, which included TRBV5-6, TRBV5-1 and TRBV20-1.

No cognate antigen is known for these TCRs. The authors incorporated unique molecular identifiers into the TCR beta cDNA libraries. TCRdb processed the PCR reads anew with MiXCR; each CDR3 protein has one entry. There are hundreds of thousands of distinct CDR3 sequences in the sample; around 60% occur only once, and about 11% lies in the top ten. The sample comprised blood. The receptors shown here come from a girl aged 2 to 10 with multiple sclerosis.

The chain recombines TRBV12-3 or TRBV12-4 with TRBJ2-7, with 11 nucleotides matching TRBD2. This CDR3 comprises 15 residues. With 1 base clipped from V and 2 bases from J, the junction kept 1 base outside the gene matches. The CDR3 DNA reads TGTGCCAGCAGTTTAGGACTAGCGGGGACCTACGAGCAGTACTTC. Translating it yields CASSLGLAGTYEQYF.

The V gene is TRBV5-1, the J gene TRBJ1-2, with 7 nucleotides matching TRBD1. This CDR3 is 14 amino acids long. Germline assignment: CDR1 SGHRS and CDR2 YFSETQ. With 3 bases clipped from V and 4 bases from J, the junction kept 6 bases outside the gene matches. This CDR3 reads CASSSGQTVYGYTF. Written as DNA, the CDR3 is TGCGCCAGCAGCTCGGGACAGACGGTCTATGGCTACACCTTC.

This sequence joins TRBV20-1 and TRBJ2-3, with D unresolved. V shed 0 bases and J shed 4 bases, with 8 bases lying between them. Germline CDR1 reads DFQATT; CDR2 reads SNEGSKA (reference sequence). The CDR3 covers 13 residues. Here the CDR3 reads CSARDPQADTQYF. The CDR3 coding sequence is TGCAGTGCTAGAGACCCCCAAGCAGATACGCAGTATTTT.

The chain couples TRBV5-1 to TRBJ2-5; TRBD1 matches at 9 bases. CDR1 and CDR2 from the germline V gene are SGHRS and YFSETQ. The V and J ends lost 3 bases and 1 base, in that order; junction bases with no gene match: 4. The CDR3 totals 15 residues. Here the CDR3 DNA reads TGCGCCAGCAGCTGGTGGGACAGGGCCCAAGAGACCCAGTACTTC. It specifies CASSWWDRAQETQYF.

The chain has TRBV29-1 and TRBJ1-1; D gene uncertain. Trimming pared 2 bases from V and 4 bases from J, leaving 8 bases between. This CDR3 comprises 12 residues. Germline V lookup: CDR1 SQVTM, CDR2 ANQGSEA. CDR3 sequence (DNA): TGCAGCGTTGAATCGGTCGGCACTGAAGCTTTCTTT. Its translation is CSVESVGTEAFF.

The CDR3 DNA follows: TGCAGTGCTAGAGCCGGGACTAGCGGGAGTTCCGACACCGGGGAGCTGTTTTTT. Its translation is CSARAGTSGSSDTGELFF. This chain uses TRBV20-1 with TRBJ2-2; the match to TRBD2 covers 14 bases. Germline V gene lookup returns CDR1 DFQATT and CDR2 SNEGSKA (reference sequence). The trim removed 1 base at V and 3 bases at J, leaving 7 bases unmatched. The CDR3 covers 18 residues.

The V and J genes are TRBV5-1 and TRBJ2-1; 9 bases map to TRBD2. This CDR3 region has 18 residues. Germline lookup yields CDR1 SGHRS and CDR2 YFSETQ. Unmatched junction bases numbered 11, after V lost 0 bases and J lost 4 bases. The CDR3 DNA sequence: TGCGCCAGCAGCTTGGGGGGAGCGGGAGGCCTAAAATACAATGAGCAGTTCTTC. It encodes CASSLGGAGGLKYNEQFF.

The chain has TRBV9 and TRBJ2-2; 8 bases are a match to TRBD2. In germline, CDR1 is SGDLS, CDR2 YYNGEE. The CDR3 covers 15 residues. Unmatched junction bases numbered 2, after V lost 0 bases and J lost 4 bases. The CDR3 nucleotides are TGTGCCAGCAGCGTAGCTAGCGGGTTCACCGGGGAGCTGTTTTTT. Translation: CASSVASGFTGELFF.

This clonotype has at least ten counts. This chain connects TRBV7-9 to TRBJ1-1; the D gene is possibly TRBD1 (6 bases). The germline gives CDR1 SEHNR, CDR2 FQNEAQ (reference sequence). V lost 1 base, J lost 3 bases, and 6 bases lay in between. This CDR3 region has 13 residues. The CDR3 loop is CASSLEGDTEAFF. The CDR3 DNA reads as TGTGCCAGCAGCTTAGAGGGGGACACTGAAGCTTTCTTT.

The chain combines TRBV7-9 with TRBJ2-1, with D perhaps being TRBD1 or TRBD2 (5 bases each). Trimming left V 3 bases short and J 6 bases short, with 9 bases between. The length of the CDR3 is 13 residues. In germline, CDR1 is SEHNR, CDR2 FQNEAQ (reference sequence). For the CDR3, the DNA is TGTGCCAGCAGCTTGGGGGTCTCCAATGAGCAGTTCTTC. Its translation is CASSLGVSNEQFF. Based on the CDR3 plus reference TRBV7-9 and TRBJ2-1, the full variable domain is DTGVSQNPRHKITKRGQNVTFRCDPISEHNRLYWYRQTLGQGPEFLTYFQNEAQLEKSRLLSDRFSAERPKGSFSTLEIQRTEQGDSAMYLCASSLGVSNEQFFGPGTRLTVL.

The rearrangement links TRBV24-1 to TRBJ2-3; 7 bases map to TRBD1. CDR3 size: 13 residues. J gave up 4 bases and V 9 bases, and 6 bases lay outside the gene matches. The V gene's germline CDR1 is KGHDR and CDR2 SFDVKD. The chain's CDR3 is CATGTGAADTQYF. The CDR3 DNA reads TGTGCCACCGGAACAGGGGCCGCAGATACGCAGTATTTT.

This clonotype was detected only a few times. The chain combines TRBV29-1 with TRBJ2-3; possibly TRBD2 for D (6 bases). The V gene's germline CDR1 is SQVTM and CDR2 ANQGSEA. Trimming took 0 bases from V and 9 from J, leaving 10 bases between them. The CDR3 has 12 amino acids. The CDR3 coding sequence is TGCAGCGTTGAAGATAGGCGGGAAACGCAGTATTTT. This encodes CSVEDRRETQYF.

The chain links TRBV5-1 to TRBJ2-7; 8 positions match TRBD1. The junction had 8 bases not matched to a gene; V was cut back by 7 bases and J by 2 bases. From germline, CDR1 is SGHRS and CDR2 YFSETQ. There are 14 residues in the CDR3. The CDR3 sequence: CASYHGTGPYEQYF. The DNA for the CDR3 is TGCGCCAGCTACCACGGGACAGGACCCTACGAGCAGTACTTC.

The chain couples TRBV7-2 to TRBJ2-7; D is unclear. Germline V CDR1 and CDR2: SGHTA, FQGNSA. The CDR3 spans 15 residues. V lost 1 base, J lost 2 bases, and 12 bases lay in between. CDR3 protein: CASSLDGVGTYEQYF. The CDR3, as DNA: TGTGCCAGCAGCTTAGATGGCGTGGGGACCTACGAGCAGTACTTC.

This clonotype has a handful of counts. The chain employs TRBV7-3 and TRBJ2-7; no definite D call. With 5 bases removed from V and 5 bases from J, the gap between germline ends came to 7 bases. This CDR3 has 11 amino acids. Germline V gives CDR1 SGHTA, CDR2 FQGTGA. As DNA, the CDR3 is TGTGCCAGCAGCCGGTCCGACGAGCAGTACTTC. Its protein product is CASSRSDEQYF.

A few counts support this clonotype. The rearrangement uses TRBV5-1 and TRBJ2-7; TRBD2 agrees at 7 bases. The length of the CDR3 is 16 residues. Germline V gene data show CDR1 as SGHRS and CDR2 as YFSETQ. J gave up 0 bases and V 4 bases, and 10 bases lay outside the gene matches. The CDR3 nucleotides read TGCGCCAGCAGCCCACTGCCTGGGACTAACTCCTACGAGCAGTACTTC. Protein: CASSPLPGTNSYEQYF.

This chain uses TRBV20-1 with TRBJ2-5; TRBD2 might be the D (6 bases). V lost 2 bases, J lost 1 base, and 14 bases lay in between. Germline CDR1 DFQATT, CDR2 SNEGSKA (reference sequence). The CDR3 length is 15 residues. CDR3 nucleotides: TGCAGTGCTAGATCGGCTAGCGAGATCCAAGAGACCCAGTACTTC. As protein: CSARSASEIQETQYF.